This T cell receptor beta chain was found in a study of TIL therapy for anti-PD-1-resistant metastatic lung cancer. Study overall: Patients then received nivolumab; progressors got lymphodepletion, TIL and IL-2. By whole-exome sequencing, median non-synonymous tumor mutation burden was over 1.2 mutations per megabase. General observations from the study: After infusion, TIL clonotypes partly replaced peripheral T cells and declined over months.

The time point denotes: pre-treatment sample, taken before nivolumab and TIL therapy. Adults with stage 4 NSCLC were enrolled in a phase I trial. The immunoSEQ assay was v3. Assay used: immunoSEQ multiplex PCR; TCRdb lists only in-frame clones, some missing. The table shows 20,000 or so clones, with roughly four fifths occurring only once. Concerning this clone itself: What it binds is not known.

This CDR3 comprises 13 residues. Germline CDR1 LGHNT, CDR2 FRNRAP. Trimming at V came to 8 bases and at J to 5 bases, leaving 9 bases not matched to a gene. Sequencing used blood, obtained at baseline. The origin of this receptor is a person between 30 and 79 years old with non-small cell lung cancer. The V gene is TRBV12-5, the J gene TRBJ2-7; 7 nucleotides match TRBD1. The DNA of the CDR3 is TGTGCTAGTCGCCTGACAGGGCTCAACGAGCAGTACTTC. It codes for CASRLTGLNEQYF.